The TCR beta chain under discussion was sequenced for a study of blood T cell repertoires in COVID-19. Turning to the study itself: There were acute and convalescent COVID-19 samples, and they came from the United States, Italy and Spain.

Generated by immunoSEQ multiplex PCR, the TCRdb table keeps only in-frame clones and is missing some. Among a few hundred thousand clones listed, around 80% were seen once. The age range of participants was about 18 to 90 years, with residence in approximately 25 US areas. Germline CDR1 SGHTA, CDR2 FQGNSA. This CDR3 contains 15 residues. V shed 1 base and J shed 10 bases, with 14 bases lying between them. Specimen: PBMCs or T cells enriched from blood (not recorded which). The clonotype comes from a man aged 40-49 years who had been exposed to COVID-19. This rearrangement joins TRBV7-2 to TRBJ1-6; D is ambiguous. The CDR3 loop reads CASSLGGLASSPLHF. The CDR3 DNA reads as TGTGCCAGCAGCTTAGGAGGGCTCGCAAGCTCACCCCTCCACTTT.